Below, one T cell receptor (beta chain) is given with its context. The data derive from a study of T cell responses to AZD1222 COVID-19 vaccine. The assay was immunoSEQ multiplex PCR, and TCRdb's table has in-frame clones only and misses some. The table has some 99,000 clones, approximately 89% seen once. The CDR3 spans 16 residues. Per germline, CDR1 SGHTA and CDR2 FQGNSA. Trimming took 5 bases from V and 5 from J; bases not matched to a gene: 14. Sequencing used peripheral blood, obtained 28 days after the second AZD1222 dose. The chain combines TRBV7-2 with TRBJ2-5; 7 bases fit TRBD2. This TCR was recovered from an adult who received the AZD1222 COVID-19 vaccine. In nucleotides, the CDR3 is TGTGCCAGCAGCCTGAACAGACTAGCTTCAGGGGAGACCCAGTACTTC. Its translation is CASSLNRLASGETQYF.